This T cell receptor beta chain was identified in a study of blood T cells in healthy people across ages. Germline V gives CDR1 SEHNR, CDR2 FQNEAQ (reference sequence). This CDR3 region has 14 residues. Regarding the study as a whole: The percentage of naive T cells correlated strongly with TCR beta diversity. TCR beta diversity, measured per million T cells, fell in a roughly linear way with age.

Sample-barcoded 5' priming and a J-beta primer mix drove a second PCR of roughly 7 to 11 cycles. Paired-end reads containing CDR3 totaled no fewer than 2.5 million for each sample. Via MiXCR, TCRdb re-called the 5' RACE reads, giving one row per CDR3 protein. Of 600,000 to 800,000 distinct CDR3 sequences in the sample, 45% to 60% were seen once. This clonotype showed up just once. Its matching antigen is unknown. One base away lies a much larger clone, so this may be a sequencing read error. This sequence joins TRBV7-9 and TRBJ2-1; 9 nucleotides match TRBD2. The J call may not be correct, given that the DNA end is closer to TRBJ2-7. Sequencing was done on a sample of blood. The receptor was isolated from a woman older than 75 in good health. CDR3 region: CATERGDSYNEQYF. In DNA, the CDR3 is TGTGCCACGGAGCGGGGGGACTCCTACAATGAGCAGTACTTC.